The rows below give T cell receptor beta chains drawn from one sample of a study of cytomegalovirus exposure and HLA in healthy donors. TCRdb's table, derived via immunoSEQ multiplex PCR, lists solely in-frame clones and lacks some. Of 87,000 or so clones in the sample, roughly three quarters were seen once. Input material: PBMCs. These receptors were obtained from a woman aged 40-49 years in good health and CMV-seronegative. Each CDR3 is given without its conserved first and last residue. The order of the fields is CDR3 protein, J gene, V gene.

CDR3aa: ASSLPGQRNTEAF
j_gene: TRBJ1-1
v_gene: TRBV18

CDR3aa: ASGFRWEQY
j_gene: TRBJ2-7
v_gene: TRBV12-5

CDR3aa: ASSEWAPAGPDTQY
j_gene: TRBJ2-3
v_gene: TRBV2

CDR3aa: ASSLLREGYT
j_gene: TRBJ1-2
v_gene: TRBV7-2

CDR3aa: ASSLGGRTSNEQF
j_gene: TRBJ2-1
v_gene: TRBV27

CDR3aa: ASSLFGGQGTDTQY
j_gene: TRBJ2-3
v_gene: TRBV5-1

CDR3aa: ASGGRFEKLF
j_gene: TRBJ1-4
v_gene: TRBV28

CDR3aa: ASSGLGAANTGELF
j_gene: TRBJ2-2
v_gene: TRBV5-6

CDR3aa: ASSRQGTTEAF
j_gene: TRBJ1-1
v_gene: TRBV27

CDR3aa: ASSQPRLTHGYT
j_gene: TRBJ1-2
v_gene: TRBV6-6

CDR3aa: ATSSEQERLAGLNEQF
j_gene: TRBJ2-1
v_gene: TRBV15

CDR3aa: ARGEEGYEKLF
j_gene: TRBJ1-4
v_gene: TRBV7-5

CDR3aa: ASSEYRNTGELF
j_gene: TRBJ2-2
v_gene: TRBV10-1

CDR3aa: ASSLGGGFNEKLF
j_gene: TRBJ1-4
v_gene: TRBV5-5

CDR3aa: ASSIDQGDAYEQY
j_gene: TRBJ2-7
v_gene: TRBV19

CDR3aa: ASSQGTWQRDNEQF
j_gene: TRBJ2-1
v_gene: TRBV4-1